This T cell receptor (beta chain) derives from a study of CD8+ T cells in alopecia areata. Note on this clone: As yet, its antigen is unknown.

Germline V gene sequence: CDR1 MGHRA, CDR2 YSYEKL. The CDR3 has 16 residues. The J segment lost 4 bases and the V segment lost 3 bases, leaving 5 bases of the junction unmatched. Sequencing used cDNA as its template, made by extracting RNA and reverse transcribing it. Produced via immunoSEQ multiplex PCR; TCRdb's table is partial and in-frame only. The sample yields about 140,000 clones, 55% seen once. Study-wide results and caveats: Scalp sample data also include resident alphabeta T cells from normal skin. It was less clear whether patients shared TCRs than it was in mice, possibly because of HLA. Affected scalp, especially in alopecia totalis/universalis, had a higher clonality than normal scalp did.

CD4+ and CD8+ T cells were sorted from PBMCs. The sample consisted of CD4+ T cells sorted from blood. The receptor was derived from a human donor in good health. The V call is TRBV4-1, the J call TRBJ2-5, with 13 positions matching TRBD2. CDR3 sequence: CASSQIGLAGAETQYF. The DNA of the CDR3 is TGCGCCAGCAGCCAGATCGGACTAGCGGGAGCAGAGACCCAGTACTTC.